This is a list of T cell receptor beta chains from one sample in a study of cytomegalovirus exposure and HLA in healthy donors. TCRdb keeps only in-frame clones here, not all; method: immunoSEQ multiplex PCR. The sample has roughly 100,000 clones; approximately 89% are singletons. Sequencing was done on a sample of PBMCs. The source of these receptors is a man aged 25 to 45 in good health and CMV-seronegative. Each CDR3 is given with its conserved first and last residue. Each record gives: J gene, D gene, clone size, V gene, CDR3 DNA, CDR3 protein. The D gene is left open where the match is weak. Some rows have no size entry. The others give once, few or many, or a class for an expanded clone.

J gene: TRBJ2-3
D gene: -
clone size: -
V gene: TRBV5-4
CDR3 DNA: TGTGCCAGCAGCCTGGACCCCGACTATACGCAGTATTTT
CDR3 protein: CASSLDPDYTQYF

J gene: TRBJ2-2
D gene: -
clone size: -
V gene: TRBV18
CDR3 DNA: TGTGCCAGCTCCCCCCAGCGAGCGGGCCAAAACACCGGGGAGCTGTTTTTT
CDR3 protein: CASSPQRAGQNTGELFF

J gene: TRBJ1-3
D gene: -
clone size: -
V gene: TRBV4-2
CDR3 DNA: TGTGCCAGCAGCCTCCTGATGGCGGGATCGGACGGAAACACCATATATTTT
CDR3 protein: CASSLLMAGSDGNTIYF

J gene: TRBJ2-7
D gene: TRBD1
clone size: once
V gene: TRBV9
CDR3 DNA: TGTGCCAGCAGCACCGCCGGGACAGGGACCTACGAGCAGTACTTC
CDR3 protein: CASSTAGTGTYEQYF

J gene: TRBJ2-3
D gene: TRBD1
clone size: -
V gene: TRBV28
CDR3 DNA: TGTGCCAGCAGTTCACAGGGGGCTTTGACAGATACGCAGTATTTT
CDR3 protein: CASSSQGALTDTQYF

J gene: TRBJ2-7
D gene: -
clone size: -
V gene: TRBV5-1
CDR3 DNA: TGCGCCAGCAGCAACGGACGGAGGGACCCCTACGAGCAGTACTTC
CDR3 protein: CASSNGRRDPYEQYF

J gene: TRBJ2-1
D gene: -
clone size: once
V gene: TRBV15
CDR3 DNA: TGTGCCACCAGCAGCGGACTACGCCCCAATGAGCAGTTCTTC
CDR3 protein: CATSSGLRPNEQFF

J gene: TRBJ2-3
D gene: -
clone size: -
V gene: TRBV2
CDR3 DNA: TGTGCCAGCAGCGTAGACGGCGGGGCTAGCACAGATACGCAGTATTTT
CDR3 protein: CASSVDGGASTDTQYF

J gene: TRBJ2-3
D gene: -
clone size: once
V gene: TRBV30
CDR3 DNA: TGTGCCTGGAGTCCCGGAGATACGCAGTATTTT
CDR3 protein: CAWSPGDTQYF

J gene: TRBJ2-2
D gene: TRBD2
clone size: -
V gene: TRBV7-2
CDR3 DNA: TGTGCCAGCAGCCGTAGACTAGCCCCCGGGGAGCTGTTTTTT
CDR3 protein: CASSRRLAPGELFF

J gene: TRBJ2-5
D gene: TRBD2
clone size: few
V gene: TRBV2
CDR3 DNA: TGTGCCAGCAGTGAAGCGCGGGGGATTCGAGAGACCCAGTACTTC
CDR3 protein: CASSEARGIRETQYF

J gene: TRBJ2-2
D gene: -
clone size: -
V gene: TRBV2
CDR3 DNA: TGTGCCAGCAGTGTCCAGCTTAGCCGGGAGCTGTTTTTT
CDR3 protein: CASSVQLSRELFF

J gene: TRBJ2-5
D gene: -
clone size: -
V gene: TRBV6-4
CDR3 DNA: TGTGCCAGCCGGACACTACTTCGGGAGACCCAGTACTTC
CDR3 protein: CASRTLLRETQYF

J gene: TRBJ1-1
D gene: TRBD1
clone size: once
V gene: TRBV9
CDR3 DNA: TGTGCCAGCAGCGTAGGCGGGACAGGGAACACTGAAGCTTTCTTT
CDR3 protein: CASSVGGTGNTEAFF

J gene: TRBJ1-2
D gene: TRBD1
clone size: -
V gene: TRBV27
CDR3 DNA: TGTGCCAGCACCTCCTTGGACAGGGATGGCTACACCTTC
CDR3 protein: CASTSLDRDGYTF

J gene: TRBJ2-5
D gene: TRBD1
clone size: once
V gene: TRBV23-1
CDR3 DNA: TGCGCCAGCAGTCAAGGGAATCCCGGGACAGGGGAAGAGACCCAGTACTTC
CDR3 protein: CASSQGNPGTGEETQYF

J gene: TRBJ2-5
D gene: TRBD1
clone size: -
V gene: TRBV6-5
CDR3 DNA: TGTGCCAGCATCCCAACAGGACAGGAACAAGAGACCCAGTACTTC
CDR3 protein: CASIPTGQEQETQYF

J gene: TRBJ2-1
D gene: -
clone size: -
V gene: TRBV13
CDR3 DNA: TGTGCCAGCAGTTCTATAAACAGAGAGCAGTTCTTC
CDR3 protein: CASSSINREQFF

J gene: TRBJ2-1
D gene: TRBD1
clone size: -
V gene: TRBV5-1
CDR3 DNA: TGCGCCAGCAGCTTCGCCGGGACAGGGTCCAATGAGCAGTTCTTC
CDR3 protein: CASSFAGTGSNEQFF

J gene: TRBJ1-4
D gene: TRBD1
clone size: -
V gene: TRBV11-2
CDR3 DNA: TGTGCCAGCAGCGGTAGACAGGGATCGGGTGAAAAACTGTTTTTT
CDR3 protein: CASSGRQGSGEKLFF

J gene: TRBJ2-7
D gene: -
clone size: -
V gene: TRBV19
CDR3 DNA: TGTGCCAGTAGTAGGCTGACTCAAGGCCCCTACTTCGAGCAGTACTTC
CDR3 protein: CASSRLTQGPYFEQYF

J gene: TRBJ2-3
D gene: TRBD2
clone size: -
V gene: TRBV4-2
CDR3 DNA: TGTGCCAGCAGCCAAGAGCATGGTAGCGGGTCGGATACGCAGTATTTT
CDR3 protein: CASSQEHGSGSDTQYF

J gene: TRBJ1-1
D gene: TRBD1
clone size: -
V gene: TRBV29-1
CDR3 DNA: TGCAGCGTTGATGACAGGGGGCTTTTTGCTGAAGCTTTCTTT
CDR3 protein: CSVDDRGLFAEAFF

J gene: TRBJ2-3
D gene: -
clone size: -
V gene: TRBV29-1
CDR3 DNA: TGCAGCGCATCGTCCCTGGGGAGTACGCAGTATTTT
CDR3 protein: CSASSLGSTQYF

J gene: TRBJ1-1
D gene: TRBD1
clone size: few
V gene: TRBV2
CDR3 DNA: TGTGCCAGCAGTGAATCCCCTCCGTGGACAGGGGAGAACACTGAAGCTTTCTTT
CDR3 protein: CASSESPPWTGENTEAFF

J gene: TRBJ2-1
D gene: -
clone size: -
V gene: TRBV9
CDR3 DNA: TGTGCCAGCAGCGTAGAGGTGGGGGGGCGGGTTCAGTTCTTC
CDR3 protein: CASSVEVGGRVQFF

J gene: TRBJ1-5
D gene: TRBD1
clone size: -
V gene: TRBV6-5
CDR3 DNA: TGTGCCAGCAGCCGGGGACAGGCGTTGGGGCAGCCCCAGCATTTT
CDR3 protein: CASSRGQALGQPQHF

J gene: TRBJ2-5
D gene: TRBD2
clone size: -
V gene: TRBV5-6
CDR3 DNA: TGTGCCAGCATACCCTCTGTAGCGGGAGGGCGACAAGAGACCCAGTACTTC
CDR3 protein: CASIPSVAGGRQETQYF

J gene: TRBJ1-4
D gene: TRBD1
clone size: -
V gene: TRBV10-3
CDR3 DNA: TGTGCCATCAGGGACAGGGGAGATGAAAAACTGTTTTTT
CDR3 protein: CAIRDRGDEKLFF

J gene: TRBJ2-7
D gene: -
clone size: -
V gene: TRBV20-1
CDR3 DNA: TGCAGTGCTGATCTAGGAGGGCAGTACTTC
CDR3 protein: CSADLGGQYF

J gene: TRBJ2-4
D gene: -
clone size: few
V gene: TRBV5-4
CDR3 DNA: TGTGCCAGCAGCTTGGGAAAACCGGAAAACATTCAGTACTTC
CDR3 protein: CASSLGKPENIQYF

J gene: TRBJ2-1
D gene: TRBD1
clone size: -
V gene: TRBV7-3
CDR3 DNA: TGTGCCAGCAGCTTAACGGGCAGGGGGTACAATGAGCAGTTCTTC
CDR3 protein: CASSLTGRGYNEQFF

J gene: TRBJ1-2
D gene: -
clone size: -
V gene: TRBV7-9
CDR3 DNA: TGTGCCAGCGGGACGGACAGTCCTAACTATGGCTACACCTTC
CDR3 protein: CASGTDSPNYGYTF

J gene: TRBJ1-4
D gene: -
clone size: -
V gene: TRBV7-9
CDR3 DNA: TGTGCCAGCAGCACCGGACCATTCGGGAGGGAGGGCTGGAATGAAAAACTGTTTTTT
CDR3 protein: CASSTGPFGREGWNEKLFF

J gene: TRBJ2-1
D gene: -
clone size: once
V gene: TRBV15
CDR3 DNA: TGTGCCACCAGCAGAGATAAGGCAGGGCACAATGAGCAGTTCTTC
CDR3 protein: CATSRDKAGHNEQFF

J gene: TRBJ2-7
D gene: -
clone size: -
V gene: TRBV5-1
CDR3 DNA: TGCGCCAGCGGGGGGACGGGGGGCACGAACTACGAGCAGTACTTC
CDR3 protein: CASGGTGGTNYEQYF

J gene: TRBJ2-5
D gene: TRBD2
clone size: -
V gene: TRBV5-1
CDR3 DNA: TGCGCCAGCAGGTGGGGAGGGTCAGACTTCCAAGAGACCCAGTACTTC
CDR3 protein: CASRWGGSDFQETQYF

J gene: TRBJ2-2
D gene: -
clone size: -
V gene: TRBV7-6
CDR3 DNA: TGTGCCAGCAGCTCAAAAACAGGTTCCACCGGGGAGCTGTTTTTT
CDR3 protein: CASSSKTGSTGELFF

J gene: TRBJ2-3
D gene: -
clone size: -
V gene: TRBV6-5
CDR3 DNA: TGTGCCAGCAGAAGACGGGGGAGCACAGATACGCAGTATTTT
CDR3 protein: CASRRRGSTDTQYF

J gene: TRBJ2-2
D gene: TRBD2
clone size: -
V gene: TRBV25-1
CDR3 DNA: TGTGCCAGCAGATCAACCGGGACTAGCGGGACCGGGGAGCTGTTTTTT
CDR3 protein: CASRSTGTSGTGELFF

J gene: TRBJ2-6
D gene: -
clone size: -
V gene: TRBV28
CDR3 DNA: TGTGCCAGCAGTTTATTCAGGGAAGCCCCTGGGGCCAACGTCCTGACTTTC
CDR3 protein: CASSLFREAPGANVLTF

J gene: TRBJ2-1
D gene: TRBD2
clone size: -
V gene: TRBV4-1
CDR3 DNA: TGCGCCAGCAGCCAAGAAAAACTTCTCGGGGGGGCATCCTACAATGAGCAGTTCTTC
CDR3 protein: CASSQEKLLGGASYNEQFF

J gene: TRBJ2-1
D gene: TRBD1
clone size: -
V gene: TRBV5-8
CDR3 DNA: TGTGCCAGCAGCCCCCGGGACAGGGGGGGCAATGAGCAGTTCTTC
CDR3 protein: CASSPRDRGGNEQFF

J gene: TRBJ2-1
D gene: -
clone size: -
V gene: TRBV18
CDR3 DNA: TGTGCCAGCTCACCACCTGGGGGAGGCCCCAAGTACAATGAGCAGTTCTTC
CDR3 protein: CASSPPGGGPKYNEQFF

J gene: TRBJ1-4
D gene: -
clone size: -
V gene: TRBV7-9
CDR3 DNA: TGTGCCAGCAGTGCCCCAGGGATGACTAATGAAAAACTGTTTTTT
CDR3 protein: CASSAPGMTNEKLFF

J gene: TRBJ2-6
D gene: -
clone size: once
V gene: TRBV10-3
CDR3 DNA: TGTGCCATCAGTGAGCGGGGAGGTAGTGTGGGGGCCAACGTCCTGACTTTC
CDR3 protein: CAISERGGSVGANVLTF